One and the same sample provided the 32 T cell receptor beta chains below, sequenced in a study of T cell responses to AZD1222 COVID-19 vaccine (TCRdb year 2021). Sample time point, as interpreted from the label and publication: baseline before first vaccination. Libraries were made using the immunoSEQ multiplex PCR assay. The source is immuneACCESS, and TCRdb retained only in-frame sequences with V and J called. Part of the clones is not carried over; for the studies checked, unresolved V genes explain less than half of this, and the remainder is unexplained. Counted in this sample were about 170,000 clones; 87% of them appeared once. The top ten clonotypes cover around 3% of the sample. The specimen comprised peripheral blood, sampled on day 0 of AZD1222 vaccination. The receptor source for this set is an adult in good health.

V gene TRBV5-1 combines with J gene TRBJ2-1, with 9 nucleotides matching TRBD2. V was pared by 2 bases and J by 7 bases, with 19 bases of the junction left unmatched. Germline values: CDR1 SGHRS, CDR2 YFSETQ. The CDR3 sequence is 19 residues long. The CDR3 here is CASSFPSTPIAGVRNEQFF. The CDR3 DNA is TGCGCCAGCAGCTTCCCCTCTACCCCGATAGCGGGAGTACGGAATGAGCAGTTCTTC.

This clone was found once. The rearrangement uses TRBV7-9 and TRBJ2-7; 7 nucleotides line up with TRBD1. This CDR3 comprises 12 residues. The germline gives CDR1 SEHNR, CDR2 FQNEAQ (reference sequence). V gave up 7 bases and J gave up 6 bases; unmatched junction bases: 6. The CDR3 loop is CASNTWDSEQYF. Here the CDR3 DNA reads TGTGCCAGCAACACATGGGACAGCGAGCAGTACTTC. Full variable domain (remainder filled in from reference TRBV7-9 and TRBJ2-7): DTGVSQNPRHKITKRGQNVTFRCDPISEHNRLYWYRQTLGQGPEFLTYFQNEAQLEKSRLLSDRFSAERPKGSFSTLEIQRTEQGDSAMYLCASNTWDSEQYFGPGTRLTVT.

CDR3 nucleotides: TGTGCCAGCAGCTTAAATTCTAAATCAGATGGGGAGACCCAGTACTTC. Its protein product is CASSLNSKSDGETQYF. The chain has TRBV5-8 and TRBJ2-5; D ambiguous. Per the germline V gene, CDR1 is SGHTS and CDR2 is YDEGEE. The germline V and J ends were trimmed by 2 bases and 5 bases, with 19 bases remaining between them. The CDR3 runs to 16 residues.

V gene TRBV15 combines with J gene TRBJ2-5; D is ambiguous. Trimming removed 0 bases at V and 2 bases at J, with 10 bases between. Germline-derived CDR1 and CDR2 are LNHNV and YYDKDF (reference sequence). The CDR3 length is 15 residues. The CDR3 region has the DNA TGTGCCACCAGCAGAGATCTATACTCTCAAGAGACCCAGTACTTC. This translates into CATSRDLYSQETQYF.

The CDR3 sequence: CASSLRGTGGYEQYF. The CDR3 DNA sequence: TGTGCCAGCAGTCTCCGGGGGACAGGGGGCTACGAGCAGTACTTC. The V and J genes are TRBV28 and TRBJ2-7, with 11 bases lining up with TRBD1. This CDR3 has 15 amino acids. Germline V lookup: CDR1 MDHEN, CDR2 SYDVKM. The trim removed 5 bases at V and 3 bases at J, leaving 6 bases unmatched.

This clone was found once. The chain carries TRBV2 and TRBJ1-2, with 9 bases lining up with TRBD1. This CDR3 is 14 amino acids long. Germline CDR1 is SNHLY and CDR2 is FYNNEI. The junction had 6 bases not matched to a gene; V was cut back by 7 bases and J by 3 bases. CDR3 nucleotide sequence: TGTGCCAGCATCCGGGACAGGGACTACTATGGCTACACCTTC. Protein: CASIRDRDYYGYTF.

V usage is TRBV6-4 and J usage is TRBJ2-3; TRBD2 matches 7 bases. With V trimmed by 3 bases and J by 4 bases, 10 bases remained unmatched. This CDR3 has 16 amino acids. Germline CDR1 and CDR2: MRHNA and SNTAGT. The CDR3, as DNA: TGTGCCAGCAGTGAAGCCTCGGGCGGGAGCGCAGATACGCAGTATTTT. It translates to CASSEASGGSADTQYF.

The V call is TRBV7-9, the J call TRBJ2-7; unclear D gene. In germline, CDR1 is SEHNR, CDR2 FQNEAQ (reference sequence). The CDR3 consists of 12 residues. Trimming pared 6 bases from V and 4 bases from J, leaving 10 bases between. CDR3 in amino acids: CASSHTVYEQYF. CDR3 in DNA: TGTGCCAGCAGTCATACAGTATACGAGCAGTACTTC.

The chain employs TRBV5-5 and TRBJ2-7, with 8 bases fitting TRBD2. Per germline, CDR1 SGHKS and CDR2 YYEKEE (reference sequence). V was pared by 0 bases and J by 0 bases, with 5 bases of the junction left unmatched. The CDR3 consists of 16 residues. The CDR3 DNA reads as TGTGCCAGCAGCTTGGCGGTAGCGGGGAGCTCCTACGAGCAGTACTTC. This gives the protein CASSLAVAGSSYEQYF.

The chain combines TRBV6-5 with TRBJ2-7; TRBD2 agrees at 14 bases. The germline V gene has CDR1 MNHEY and CDR2 SVGAGI. V was pared by 9 bases and J by 6 bases, with 10 bases of the junction left unmatched. CDR3 length equals 15 residues. The CDR3 bases are TGTGCCAGTAGGACGGGACTAGCGGGAGTAGGCGAGCAGTACTTC. Translated: CASRTGLAGVGEQYF.

The count of this clone is one. The V gene is TRBV28, the J gene TRBJ1-2; perhaps TRBD1 as D (5 bases). Germline CDR1 MDHEN, CDR2 SYDVKM. The CDR3 loop spans 16 amino acids. V lost 5 bases and J 8 bases, leaving 24 bases between the germline ends. The CDR3 protein is CASSPVGTVRAKGYTF. The CDR3 DNA sequence: TGTGCCAGCAGTCCGGTGGGGACCGTTAGGGCTAAGGGCTACACCTTC.

The V gene is TRBV2, the J gene TRBJ2-1; no firm D call. CDR3 length: 14 amino acids. Germline CDR1 SNHLY, CDR2 FYNNEI. Trimming cost V 7 bases and J 0 bases, with 10 bases left between them. CDR3 sequence (DNA): TGTGCCAGCATGGCGGATAGCTCCTACAATGAGCAGTTCTTC. As protein: CASMADSSYNEQFF.

The chain is built from TRBV4-2 and TRBJ1-2; D is unclear. CDR1 is LGHNA, CDR2 YNFKEQ, per germline. This CDR3 has 14 amino acids. V lost 0 bases to trimming and J lost 0 bases, with 5 bases between them. In DNA form, the CDR3 reads TGTGCCAGCAGCCAAGACCCATCTAACTATGGCTACACCTTC. Its translation: CASSQDPSNYGYTF.

The rearrangement joins TRBV20-1 to TRBJ2-7; TRBD2 matches 9 bases. The length of the CDR3 is 14 residues. J lost 6 bases, V lost 3 bases, and 9 bases had no gene match. CDR1 is DFQATT and CDR2 is SNEGSKA in the germline V gene (reference sequence). This chain's CDR3 is CSASRVAGVGEQYF. The DNA of the CDR3 is TGCAGTGCTAGTAGAGTAGCGGGAGTGGGCGAGCAGTACTTC.

The chain combines TRBV4-2 with TRBJ2-7, with D unclear. CDR3 size: 15 residues. Germline V gene lookup returns CDR1 LGHNA and CDR2 YNFKEQ. Trimming shortened V by 0 bases and J by 4 bases, and 13 bases separated the two germline ends. The CDR3 spells CASSQEGPEAYEQYF. CDR3 nucleotides: TGTGCCAGCAGCCAAGAAGGCCCGGAAGCGTACGAGCAGTACTTC.

The chain recombines TRBV11-2 with TRBJ2-1; 12 bases fit TRBD2. The length of the CDR3 is 14 residues. With V trimmed by 6 bases and J by 5 bases, 2 bases remained unmatched. The germline CDR1 and CDR2 sequences are SGHAT and FQNNGV. The CDR3, as DNA: TGTGCCAGCAGTAGGACTAGCGGGGACAATGAGCAGTTCTTC. It codes for CASSRTSGDNEQFF.

The chain carries TRBV9 and TRBJ1-3, with D hard to call. The CDR3 has 12 residues. V gave up 3 bases and J gave up 6 bases, with 7 bases separating them. Per germline, CDR1 SGDLS and CDR2 YYNGEE. The CDR3 sequence: CASSATVNTIYF. The CDR3 DNA follows: TGTGCCAGCAGCGCGACTGTAAACACCATATATTTT.

V usage is TRBV6-5 and J usage is TRBJ1-5; no reliable D call. Germline assignment: CDR1 MNHEY and CDR2 SVGAGI. The CDR3 is 13 residues long. V lost 8 bases to trimming and J lost 7 bases, with 15 bases between them. The DNA for the CDR3 is TGTGCCAGCGGGGAGAGGGCTAGGCAGCCCCAGCATTTT. Translation gives CASGERARQPQHF.

The V and J genes are TRBV4-1 and TRBJ2-7; 10 positions match TRBD1. Germline values: CDR1 MGHRA, CDR2 YSYEKL. The J segment lost 7 bases and the V segment lost 3 bases, leaving 12 bases of the junction unmatched. The CDR3 contains 16 residues. The CDR3 region has the DNA TGCGCCAGCAGCCACTCCTCGACAGGGGGCGCGGGGGAGCAGTACTTC. It specifies CASSHSSTGGAGEQYF.

As concerns this clone: This sample also contains other DNA sequences that code for the same CDR3. V usage is TRBV27 and J usage is TRBJ2-7; TRBD2 aligns across 9 bases. This CDR3 spans 14 amino acids. CDR1 and CDR2 (germline): MNHEY, SMNVEV (reference sequence). The trim removed 6 bases at V and 1 base at J, leaving 4 bases unmatched. The CDR3 spells CASSRSGRSYEQYF. The CDR3 DNA reads TGTGCCAGCAGCCGTAGCGGGAGATCCTACGAGCAGTACTTC.

The CDR3, as DNA: TGCGCCAGCAGCCCAAGCCCGGCGCCTGGGGCCAACGTCCTGACTTTC. This gives the protein CASSPSPAPGANVLTF. V and J are TRBV5-1 and TRBJ2-6, with unresolved D. The CDR3 sequence is 16 residues long. V lost 4 bases and J lost 2, with 13 bases in between. The germline CDR1 and CDR2 sequences are SGHRS and YFSETQ.

V usage is TRBV19 and J usage is TRBJ2-7, with 11 bases identical to TRBD2. V shed 4 bases and J 3 bases; nucleotides not matched to a gene: 2. CDR1 and CDR2 (germline): LNHDA, SQIVND (reference sequence). This CDR3 has 14 amino acids. The CDR3 here is CASSTTSGSYEQYF. The CDR3 bases are TGTGCCAGTAGTACCACTAGCGGGAGCTACGAGCAGTACTTC.

The rearrangement uses TRBV3-1 (or the pseudogene TRBV3-2) and TRBJ2-7, with 9 bases matching TRBD2. V trimming: 4 bases; J trimming: 2 bases; junction bases outside the gene matches: 6. CDR3 length: 15 residues. The germline gives CDR1 LGHDT, CDR2 YNNKEL (reference sequence). As DNA, the CDR3 is TGTGCCAGCAGCCTACTAGCGGGCAGGACCTACGAGCAGTACTTC. Translated: CASSLLAGRTYEQYF.

This chain uses TRBV4-1 with TRBJ1-3; 7 bases fit TRBD1. CDR3 size: 17 residues. V lost 3 bases to trimming and J lost 0 bases; unmatched junction nucleotides: 8. In germline, CDR1 is MGHRA, CDR2 YSYEKL. CDR3 residues: CASSQGGQRSSGNTIYF. The DNA for the CDR3 is TGCGCCAGCAGCCAGGGGGGACAGAGAAGCTCTGGAAACACCATATATTTT.

The rearrangement uses TRBV3-1 (or the pseudogene TRBV3-2) and TRBJ2-1, with 10 bases aligning to TRBD2. The CDR3 spans 16 residues. The junction had 6 bases not matched to a gene; V was cut back by 0 bases and J by 7 bases. Germline V gene data show CDR1 as LGHDT and CDR2 as YNNKEL (reference sequence). CDR3 sequence (DNA): TGTGCCAGCAGCCAAGAGATTAGCGGGAGGTGGAATGAGCAGTTCTTC. Translation: CASSQEISGRWNEQFF.

V usage is TRBV19 and J usage is TRBJ2-1, with D perhaps TRBD2 (6 bases). Germline values: CDR1 LNHDA, CDR2 SQIVND (reference sequence). This CDR3 has 15 residues. The V and J ends lost 3 bases and 9 bases respectively, with 18 bases between them. The CDR3 spells CASSIGVSGGSEQFF. In DNA, the CDR3 is TGTGCCAGTAGTATCGGGGTTAGCGGTGGATCTGAGCAGTTCTTC.

The chain combines TRBV7-8 with TRBJ2-5; D uncertain. Germline loops: CDR1 SGHVS, CDR2 FQNEAQ. Between the trimmed V and J ends, which lost 3 bases and 5 bases, there was a span of 10 bases. This CDR3 has 13 amino acids. The CDR3 DNA reads as TGTGCCAGCAGCTTTGCCCGGGCTGAGACCCAGTACTTC. It encodes CASSFARAETQYF.

This chain uses TRBV6-5 with TRBJ1-5; D uncertain. Trimming pared 6 bases from V and 6 bases from J, leaving 12 bases between. CDR1 is MNHEY and CDR2 is SVGAGI in the germline V gene. The CDR3 covers 13 residues. CDR3 nucleotide sequence: TGTGCCAGCAGCTATGCCGAGGCTCAGCCCCAGCATTTT. Encoded protein: CASSYAEAQPQHF.

The CDR3, as DNA: TGCAGCGGGACAGGGGCCCTCACTGAAGCTTTCTTT. This gives the protein CSGTGALTEAFF. V and J are TRBV29-1 and TRBJ1-1; 9 bases line up with TRBD1. The length of the CDR3 is 12 residues. In germline, CDR1 is SQVTM, CDR2 ANQGSEA. Germline trimming cut 7 bases from V and 4 bases from J; bases unmatched to any gene: 4.

This chain uses TRBV30 with TRBJ1-5; D perhaps matches TRBD1 (5 bases). The germline V gene has CDR1 GTSNPN and CDR2 SVGIG (reference sequence). Trimming took 7 bases from V and 2 from J, leaving 12 bases between them. There are 13 residues in the CDR3. CDR3 protein: CASTGGGNQPQHF. The DNA of the CDR3 is TGTGCCTCAACGGGAGGGGGCAATCAGCCCCAGCATTTT.

This rearrangement joins TRBV4-1 to TRBJ1-2, with TRBD1 matching over 7 bases. Germline lookup yields CDR1 MGHRA and CDR2 YSYEKL. With 1 base clipped from V and 5 bases from J, the junction kept 4 bases outside the gene matches. The CDR3 runs to 14 residues. CDR3 in amino acids: CASSQGAGGYGYTF. As DNA, the CDR3 is TGCGCCAGCAGCCAAGGGGCAGGGGGTTATGGCTACACCTTC.

In its sample, this clone was seen once. This chain joins TRBV5-6 and TRBJ1-5; D is unresolved. From germline, CDR1 is SGHDT and CDR2 YYEEEE. The CDR3 consists of 13 residues. Trimming cost V 2 bases and J 3 bases, with 6 bases left between them. In nucleotides, the CDR3 is TGTGCCAGCAGCTTATTTACCAATCAGCCCCAGCATTTT. This encodes CASSLFTNQPQHF.